This TCR beta chain is from a study of regulatory T cells in long-lasting Graves disease. Findings and caveats of the study: Persistent cases of Graves' showed reduced TCR diversity relative to newly diagnosed patients. Persistent disease favored TRBV28, TRBJ1-2 and TRBJ2-5.

This clonotype appeared a few times. Its antigen is not known. Time point denoted: newly diagnosed GD, antithyroid drugs for less than 3 months. The TCR library was made from RNA extracted from PBMCs. For TCR beta, libraries came from iRepertoire HTBI primers and Arm-PCR of CDR3 regions. TCRdb reanalysed the multiplex PCR reads using MiXCR and keeps one entry per CDR3 protein. In the table there are 500,000 to 700,000 distinct CDR3 sequences, 16% of which are singletons. The germline CDR1 and CDR2 sequences are SEHNR and FQNEAQ (reference sequence). This CDR3 is built from 13 residues. V dropped 5 bases and J dropped 7 bases, with 14 bases sitting between them. These data were also filed under a second study, of T cells in Graves' hyperthyroidism and ophthalmopathy. That source adds: Diagnostic assessment was based on clinical symptoms, serum thyroxine and TRAb, thyroid ultrasound and orbital computed tomography. The HTBI primer set served for first-round RT-PCR of the TCR CDR3.

The source is a woman in her twenties or thirties with Graves disease. The sample here was peripheral blood mononuclear cells (PBMCs), taken at new diagnosis, from a patient treated with antithyroid drugs. The genes are TRBV7-9 and TRBJ1-1; D unclear. The CDR3 coding sequence is TGTGCCAGCAGCGAACGGTGGGGAAATGAAGCTTTCTTT. This sequence encodes CASSERWGNEAFF.